These T cell receptor beta chains were read from a single sample in a study of T cell responses to AZD1222 COVID-19 vaccine. Generated by immunoSEQ multiplex PCR, the TCRdb table keeps only in-frame clones and is missing some. The sample consists of approximately 110,000 clones, approximately 90% of them appearing once. The specimen comprised peripheral blood, sampled on day 0 of AZD1222 vaccination. These receptors came from an adult in good health. Each CDR3 is given with its conserved first and last residue. Some rows mark clone size as missing; the rest say once, few, many or name a class of expanded clone.

j_gene	abundance	v_gene	CDR3aa
TRBJ2-4	once	TRBV10-1	CASSEYLEGIQYF
TRBJ1-4	-	TRBV19	CASSRRQGGDEKLFF
TRBJ2-2	-	TRBV19	CASSSRSGDTGELFF
TRBJ1-1	-	TRBV12-1	CASSFAASYTEAFF
TRBJ1-1	-	TRBV7-9	CASSLSMNTEAFF
TRBJ1-2	-	TRBV21-1	CASSKVPTNYGYTF
TRBJ2-7	-	TRBV5-1	CASRYLESGSYEQYF
TRBJ1-4	-	TRBV19	CASSTYGTGLSEKLFF
TRBJ2-7	-	TRBV2	CASSVEAGAYEQYF
TRBJ2-3	once	TRBV5-4	CASSLSAKGGDTQYF
TRBJ1-1	once	TRBV7-2	CASSVDRNTEAFF
TRBJ1-4	-	TRBV4-1	CASSRDSATNEKLFF
TRBJ1-2	-	TRBV24-1	CATSDPRAGEGYTF
TRBJ1-1	once	TRBV6-2/TRBV6-3	CASSYRRGTGMGAFF
TRBJ2-3	-	TRBV5-1	CASSLLSGRALDTQYF
TRBJ1-5	-	TRBV3-1/TRBV3-2	CASSQDQGAINQPQHF
TRBJ2-5	-	TRBV6-5	CASSWTEQETQYF
TRBJ1-1	-	TRBV11-2	CAGGNRGMNTEAFF
TRBJ2-1	-	TRBV24-1	CATSDLKNEQFF
TRBJ1-2	once	TRBV18	CASSSWTANYGYTF
TRBJ1-2	-	TRBV6-2/TRBV6-3	CASSYVGQGNYGYTF
TRBJ2-1	-	TRBV2	CASRTGLVNEQFF
TRBJ1-4	-	TRBV7-2	CASSPRQGAEEKLFF
TRBJ2-1	-	TRBV5-1	CASKPGQGYNEQFF
TRBJ1-3	-	TRBV3-1/TRBV3-2	CASSQILTSGNTIYF
TRBJ1-3	-	TRBV9	CASSVEASGNTIYF
TRBJ1-2	-	TRBV3-1/TRBV3-2	CASSQDWGGAYTF
TRBJ2-1	-	TRBV15	CATSNHGLAGVGEQFF
TRBJ2-5	-	TRBV9	CASSAGGQQETQYF
TRBJ2-7	-	TRBV2	CASRETYSGGPSYEQYF
TRBJ2-3	-	TRBV5-6	CASSSAGQGANTDTQYF
TRBJ1-1	-	TRBV28	CASRLQLDTEAFF
TRBJ1-1	-	TRBV27	CASSFLGSEGTEAFF
TRBJ2-6	once	TRBV19	CASSIGPGQGATGANVLTF
TRBJ1-2	-	TRBV4-1	CASSLSPGEDYGYTF
TRBJ1-1	-	TRBV5-1	CASSQPLSYRDRSNTEAFF
TRBJ2-7	-	TRBV10-3	CAIHGTGGSYEQYF
TRBJ2-2	-	TRBV6-2/TRBV6-3	CASSNSPGELFF
TRBJ1-5	-	TRBV9	CASSQGGNQPQHF
TRBJ1-6	-	TRBV7-8	CASTLDRGYSPLHF
TRBJ1-4	-	TRBV14	CASSQLGTGGYEKLFF
TRBJ1-2	-	TRBV30	CAWHLSTAEGYTF
TRBJ1-2	-	TRBV7-9	CASSSRDRGYGYTF
TRBJ2-1	-	TRBV6-5	CASRGLAGAGNEQFF
TRBJ2-7	-	TRBV27	CASSPWGVSYEQYF
TRBJ1-5	-	TRBV19	CASSPAAGGSNQPQHF
TRBJ1-3	-	TRBV18	CASSPPPQNGNTIYF
TRBJ1-1	-	TRBV20-1	CSATWNTEAFF
TRBJ2-1	-	TRBV4-1	CASRSPGTGGNEQFF
TRBJ1-2	once	TRBV19	CASKEAYGYTF
TRBJ1-2	-	TRBV6-5	CASRPGRDNGYTF
TRBJ1-2	-	TRBV6-5	CASSYTGTYYGYTF
TRBJ1-6	-	TRBV7-8	CASRRGAGSPLHF
TRBJ2-1	-	TRBV5-4	CASSSWSHEGEQFF